This T cell receptor (beta chain) appears in the sequencing data of a study of T cells in localized non-small cell lung cancer. Trimming shortened V by 5 bases and J by 4 bases, and 11 bases separated the two germline ends. Germline V CDR1 and CDR2: SNHLY, FYNNEI. This CDR3 comprises 13 residues. Points on this clone: Antigen: not known.

TCRdb keeps only in-frame clones here, not all; method: immunoSEQ multiplex PCR. This table has about 24,000 clones, approximately 91% appearing once. General observations from the study: In adjacent lung appeared a median around 54 of the top 100 tumor clones.

This specimen consisted of peripheral blood, obtained before any cancer treatment. This clonotype originated in a man aged 40 to 75 with stage I squamous cell lung carcinoma. The chain couples TRBV2 to TRBJ1-2; a weak D match, TRBD1 (6 bases). CDR3 residues: CASSPGQTYGYTF. The CDR3 DNA reads TGTGCCAGCAGTCCTGGACAGACCTATGGCTACACCTTC.